A selection of T cell receptor beta chains follows, all from one sample in a study of cytomegalovirus exposure and HLA in healthy donors. Using immunoSEQ multiplex PCR, the repertoire was profiled, and TCRdb retains in-frame clones only, with some absent. The repertoire consists of more than 150,000 clones, with 80% to 85% occurring once and the leading ten covering 1.6%. What was sequenced was PBMCs. Receptor source: a man aged 45-60 years in good health and CMV-seronegative. Both conserved end residues are part of each CDR3. A D gene is named only where the DNA matches it firmly. Clone size is shown for a subset of rows, as once, few, many or a class of expanded clone.

clone size	V gene	D gene	J gene	CDR3 DNA	CDR3 protein
once	TRBV29-1	TRBD2	TRBJ2-1	TGCAGCGTGGACCGTCTGACTAGCGGGAGAGAGAATGAGCAGTTCTTC	CSVDRLTSGRENEQFF
NA	TRBV19	NA	TRBJ1-4	TGTGCCAGTAGTCTACGATGGGGCCGGAATGAAAAACTGTTTTTT	CASSLRWGRNEKLFF
NA	TRBV9	TRBD2	TRBJ2-3	TGTGCCAGCAGCGTAGGACTAGCGGGACAAGTTACGCAGTATTTT	CASSVGLAGQVTQYF
NA	TRBV2	NA	TRBJ2-1	TGTGCCAGCAGTCGAAAGAGGGGGAGCTCCTACAATGAGCAGTTCTTC	CASSRKRGSSYNEQFF
NA	TRBV5-1	TRBD1	TRBJ2-5	TGCGCCAGCAGCAGGACGACCGGGACAGGGAAAGAGACCCAGTACTTC	CASSRTTGTGKETQYF
NA	TRBV9	NA	TRBJ1-1	TGTGCCAGCAGCGTAGCCGGGGAAACTGAAGCTTTCTTT	CASSVAGETEAFF
few	TRBV7-8	NA	TRBJ1-5	TGTGCCAGCAGCTCTAGGCGTGGAGAACTCAATCAGCCCCAGCATTTT	CASSSRRGELNQPQHF
NA	TRBV5-4	NA	TRBJ1-1	TGTGCCAGCAGCCCAAACAGGGTAATGAACACTGAAGCTTTCTTT	CASSPNRVMNTEAFF
NA	TRBV7-2	TRBD2	TRBJ2-3	TGTGCCAGCAGCCTCTCTAGCGGGAGGATGGATACGCAGTATTTT	CASSLSSGRMDTQYF
NA	TRBV7-9	NA	TRBJ1-2	TGTGCCAGCAGCTTAGCCACAGCATTAGGCTACACCTTC	CASSLATALGYTF
NA	TRBV7-3	TRBD1	TRBJ2-5	TGTGCCAGCAGCTTAGACAGGGAGGAGACCCAGTACTTC	CASSLDREETQYF
NA	TRBV10-3	NA	TRBJ2-7	TGTGCCATTGAAGCGGGTGCGGGCTACGAGCAGTACTTC	CAIEAGAGYEQYF
NA	TRBV7-3	NA	TRBJ2-7	TGTGCCAGCAGCCTACATAGGGGGACCGAGCAGTACTTC	CASSLHRGTEQYF
NA	TRBV19	TRBD1	TRBJ1-2	TGTGCCAGTAGTTATCCGGGACAGGGGAACTATGGCTACACCTTC	CASSYPGQGNYGYTF
once	TRBV7-7	TRBD2	TRBJ2-1	TGTGCTAGCAGCCTGAACAGCGGGGGGGTCTACAATGAGCAGTTCTTC	CASSLNSGGVYNEQFF
once	TRBV30	TRBD1	TRBJ1-2	TGTGCCGAACTCAGACAGGGGGCTAACTATGGCTACACCTTC	CAELRQGANYGYTF
few	TRBV4-3	TRBD1	TRBJ1-5	TGCGCCAGCAGCCGGACAAGGACAGGGGGAAATCAGCCCCAGCATTTT	CASSRTRTGGNQPQHF
NA	TRBV11-2	NA	TRBJ1-6	TGTGCCAGCAGGGGGGAGGGAGTGGGGTCACCCCTCCACTTT	CASRGEGVGSPLHF
NA	TRBV28	NA	TRBJ2-1	TGTGCCAGCAAGAGGGGGACCGCCTACAATGAGCAGTTCTTC	CASKRGTAYNEQFF
NA	TRBV27	TRBD2	TRBJ2-1	TGTGCCAGCAGTCCCATACTAGCGGGGCCTTTCTACAATGAGCAGTTCTTC	CASSPILAGPFYNEQFF
once	TRBV5-4	TRBD1	TRBJ2-3	TGTGCCAGCAGGAGGGGACAGCCCACAGATACGCAGTATTTT	CASRRGQPTDTQYF
NA	TRBV5-1	NA	TRBJ1-1	TGCGCCAGCAGCTTCACACGGAACACTGAAGCTTTCTTT	CASSFTRNTEAFF
once	TRBV28	NA	TRBJ2-3	TGTGCCAGTCGTCTACCGGTCACAGATACGCAGTATTTT	CASRLPVTDTQYF
NA	TRBV19	TRBD2	TRBJ2-6	TGTGCCAGCCGGGGGGGGTTTAGGACAAGGGCTCTCTCTGGGGCCAACGTCCTGACTTTC	CASRGGFRTRALSGANVLTF
NA	TRBV5-1	NA	TRBJ2-1	TGCGCCAGCAGCCCGAACGAAAGGGGCAATGAGCAGTTCTTC	CASSPNERGNEQFF
NA	TRBV4-3	NA	TRBJ2-7	TGCGCCAGCAGCCAAGATACTGACTCCGCCGAGCAGTACTTC	CASSQDTDSAEQYF
NA	TRBV19	TRBD1	TRBJ2-1	TGTGCCAGTAGTACCATGGACAGGGGGCTAAATGAGCAGTTCTTC	CASSTMDRGLNEQFF
NA	TRBV4-1	NA	TRBJ2-5	TGCGCCAGCAGCCAAGCCGACAGCCAAGAGACCCAGTACTTC	CASSQADSQETQYF
NA	TRBV9	TRBD2	TRBJ2-5	TGTGCCAGCAGCGTAGCACTAGCGAAAGAGACCCAGTACTTC	CASSVALAKETQYF
NA	TRBV11-3	TRBD1	TRBJ1-1	TGTGCCAGCAGCTCACAGGGGCAGGGGAGGAACACTGAAGCTTTCTTT	CASSSQGQGRNTEAFF
once	TRBV7-2	TRBD1	TRBJ1-2	TGTGCCAGCAGCGCCCGGGACAGGAACTATGGCTACACCTTC	CASSARDRNYGYTF
NA	TRBV5-1	TRBD1	TRBJ2-2	TGCGCCACCCGGGACAGGGACACCGGGGAGCTGTTTTTT	CATRDRDTGELFF
NA	TRBV15	NA	TRBJ2-7	TGTGCCACCAAGGTACCGGGAAAAAGCAACGAGCAGTACTTC	CATKVPGKSNEQYF
few	TRBV7-8	NA	TRBJ2-3	TGTGCCAGCAGCTTACTCCAGGGGCTTCGCACAGATACGCAGTATTTT	CASSLLQGLRTDTQYF
NA	TRBV5-1	TRBD1	TRBJ2-3	TGCGCCAGCAGCCAACGGACAGGGGGGCGGGATACGCAGTATTTT	CASSQRTGGRDTQYF
NA	TRBV5-1	TRBD2	TRBJ2-5	TGCGCCAGCAGCATAGGACTAGCGGCCTTCCAAGAGACCCAGTACTTC	CASSIGLAAFQETQYF
NA	TRBV6-4	TRBD1	TRBJ1-1	TGTGCCAGCAGGGAAGTAGACAGGGCGAACACTGAAGCTTTCTTT	CASREVDRANTEAFF
NA	TRBV18	TRBD1	TRBJ2-7	TGTGCCAGCTCACGCGGACAGGATTCCTACGAGCAGTACTTC	CASSRGQDSYEQYF
NA	TRBV19	NA	TRBJ2-2	TGTGCCAGTAGTATTGAGACTAGGAACACCGGGGAGCTGTTTTTT	CASSIETRNTGELFF
NA	TRBV7-3	TRBD2	TRBJ2-1	TGTGCCAGCAGTCTTCTAGCGGGGGGGCCGGGTGAGCAGTTCTTC	CASSLLAGGPGEQFF
NA	TRBV7-6	TRBD2	TRBJ2-5	TGTGCCAGCAGCTTAGCGATTAGCGGGGGGCAAGAGACCCAGTACTTC	CASSLAISGGQETQYF
NA	TRBV5-1	TRBD1	TRBJ1-5	TGCGCCAGCAGCTTGGACTACAGGGGTCGGCAGCCCCAGCATTTT	CASSLDYRGRQPQHF
NA	TRBV11-2	TRBD1	TRBJ2-1	TGTGCCAGCAGCATGGGACAGGCCGTAAAGAATGAGCAGTTCTTC	CASSMGQAVKNEQFF
NA	TRBV2	NA	TRBJ1-4	TGTGCCAGCATTCGGGATAGGGTTGAGGAAAAACTGTTTTTT	CASIRDRVEEKLFF
NA	TRBV18	NA	TRBJ2-2	TGTGCCAGCTCACCATCGGGGTTCGGGGAGCTGTTTTTT	CASSPSGFGELFF
few	TRBV7-2	TRBD1	TRBJ1-5	TGTGCCAGCAGCTTGATAGGGGGCGCGAATCAGCCCCAGCATTTT	CASSLIGGANQPQHF
NA	TRBV6-6	NA	TRBJ1-2	TGTGCCAGCAGTTACTTCTTCCAGGGGACGGATGGCTACACCTTC	CASSYFFQGTDGYTF
NA	TRBV10-2	NA	TRBJ2-3	TGCGCCAGCAGTGTCGGCGACTATACGCAGTATTTT	CASSVGDYTQYF
NA	TRBV7-2	TRBD2	TRBJ2-7	TGTGCCAGCAGCCGCATTGGGACTAGCGACACCTACGAGCAGTACTTC	CASSRIGTSDTYEQYF
NA	TRBV19	TRBD2	TRBJ2-3	TGTGCCACTAAAGGGGGACTAGAGGCAGATACGCAGTATTTT	CATKGGLEADTQYF
NA	TRBV6-4	NA	TRBJ2-3	TGTGCCAGCAGTGGAGGAGGGGACACAGATACGCAGTATTTT	CASSGGGDTDTQYF
NA	TRBV18	NA	TRBJ2-7	TGTGCCAGCTCACCGGGGGCAGCTCCCTACGAGCAGTACTTC	CASSPGAAPYEQYF
NA	TRBV5-1	NA	TRBJ1-2	TGCGCCAGCAGCTTGGGGGAGGGGGGCGCGAATGGCTACACCTTC	CASSLGEGGANGYTF
NA	TRBV7-2	TRBD1	TRBJ1-2	TGTGCCAGCAGCCTGATGATGACAGGGGGCTCTTATGGCTACACCTTC	CASSLMMTGGSYGYTF
NA	TRBV18	TRBD2	TRBJ2-1	TGTGCCAGCTCACGCCAATCTAGCGGGGGGACCTACAATGAGCAGTTCTTC	CASSRQSSGGTYNEQFF
NA	TRBV6-6	NA	TRBJ2-4	TGTGCCAGCAGTTCGGAGGGAGGAAACATTCAGTACTTC	CASSSEGGNIQYF
NA	TRBV5-1	NA	TRBJ2-3	TGCGCCAGCAGCGACCGACAGGTACGCACAGATACGCAGTATTTT	CASSDRQVRTDTQYF
NA	TRBV11-2	TRBD1	TRBJ1-2	TGTGCCAGCAGCTTATGGGACAGGGAGTCGGCGGGCTACACCTTC	CASSLWDRESAGYTF
NA	TRBV7-6	TRBD2	TRBJ2-7	TGTGCCAGCAGCCACGAAGGGACTAGTTCCCGCGAGCAGTACTTC	CASSHEGTSSREQYF